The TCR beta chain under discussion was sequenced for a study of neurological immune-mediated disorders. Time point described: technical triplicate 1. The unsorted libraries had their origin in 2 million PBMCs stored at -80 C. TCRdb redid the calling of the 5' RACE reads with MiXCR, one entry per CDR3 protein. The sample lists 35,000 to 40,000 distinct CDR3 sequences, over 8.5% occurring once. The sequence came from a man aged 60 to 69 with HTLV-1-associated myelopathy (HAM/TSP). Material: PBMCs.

The CDR3 coding sequence is TGCAGCGTCTCACTACGGGTCGATGGCTACACCTTC. Its protein product is CSVSLRVDGYTF. The chain couples TRBV29-1 to TRBJ1-2; D remains unclear. CDR1 and CDR2 from the germline V gene are SQVTM and ANQGSEA. CDR3 length: 12 amino acids. V lost 6 bases and J lost 6, with 14 bases in between. The full variable domain, rest sourced from reference TRBV29-1 and TRBJ1-2, is SAVISQKPSRDICQRGTSLTIQCQVDSQVTMMFWYRQQPGQSLTLIATANQGSEATYESGFVIDKFPISRPNLTFSTLTVSNMSPEDSSIYLCSVSLRVDGYTFGSGTRLTVV.